The clone carrying this T cell receptor (beta chain) came up a few times. Its antigen is still unknown. This entry is derived from a study of response to subunit inactivated influenza vaccine. Broader study findings: Seasonal influenza vaccination, on each occasion, was suggested by the authors to recruit few new T cells.

Each CDR3 protein gets one entry after TCRdb re-called the RT-PCR reads with MiXCR. The table has 450,000 to 700,000 distinct CDR3 sequences, approximately 15% seen once. Trimming cost V 5 bases and J 6 bases; bases outside gene matches: 5. CDR1 is DFQATT, CDR2 SNEGSKA, per germline (reference sequence). The CDR3 contains 14 residues. This chain links TRBV20-1 with TRBJ2-1; 12 bases are shared with TRBD2. The material was PBMCs from blood, obtained 12 days after vaccination. The TCR comes from a man in his fifties or sixties who received an inactivated influenza vaccine. CDR3 bases: TGCAGTGCTCCCAGACTAGCGGGGGTCAATGAGCAGTTCTTC. Its protein product is CSAPRLAGVNEQFF.